The 6 T cell receptor beta chains in this list originate from one sample, sequenced in a study of response to subunit inactivated influenza vaccine. TCRdb itself ran the RT-PCR reads through MiXCR, one entry per CDR3 protein. The sample includes about 540,000 distinct CDR3 sequences, roughly a quarter of them seen just once. A further study also used this sample, focusing on T cells expressing NK-cell markers. As reported in that work: It was by 5'RACE template switching with UMIs that TCR beta cDNA was made.

The input for sequencing was CD4+ T cells sorted from PBMCs, taken roughly 12 days after vaccination. The receptors were gathered from a middle-aged man who received an inactivated influenza vaccine.

The genes are TRBV10-3 and TRBJ2-2; possible D gene TRBD2, 5 bases. This CDR3 is 14 amino acids long. V dropped 9 bases and J dropped 1 base, with 12 bases sitting between them. Germline loops: CDR1 ENHRY, CDR2 SYGVKD. The CDR3 DNA is TGTGCCATTAGTCGTCGGGAGAACACCGGGGAGCTGTTTTTT. It yields the protein CAISRRENTGELFF.

There are a few counts of this clonotype. V and J are TRBV30 and TRBJ2-1; D unresolved. Trimming shortened V by 0 bases and J by 8 bases, and 5 bases separated the two germline ends. In germline, CDR1 is GTSNPN, CDR2 SVGIG (reference sequence). This CDR3 is 11 amino acids long. The CDR3 bases are TGTGCCTGGAGTGTACGGTATGAGCAGTTCTTC. It translates to CAWSVRYEQFF. Together with reference TRBV30 and TRBJ2-1, the CDR3 gives the full variable domain: SQTIHQWPATLVQPVGSPLSLECTVEGTSNPNLYWYRQAAGRGLQLLFYSVGIGQISSEVPQNLSASRPQDRQFILSSKKLLLSDSGFYLCAWSVRYEQFFGPGTRLTVL.

This chain uses TRBV12-3 or TRBV12-4 with TRBJ1-5; D is unresolved. V was clipped by 3 bases and J by 9 bases, with 9 bases between them. This CDR3 has 12 residues. The CDR3 sequence is CASSFEAMPQHF. CDR3 nucleotide sequence: TGTGCCAGCAGTTTTGAGGCGATGCCCCAGCATTTT.

This chain uses TRBV9 with TRBJ2-1, with D hard to call. Germline V CDR1 and CDR2: SGDLS, YYNGEE. The CDR3 loop spans 15 amino acids. V was pared by 0 bases and J by 12 bases, with 19 bases between. The CDR3 DNA is TGTGCCAGCAGCGTAGGGACCAACCGAGGTATTGCGCAGTTCTTC. It translates to CASSVGTNRGIAQFF.

This clonotype was seen repeatedly, ten times or more. The chain uses TRBV5-6 and TRBJ1-1; perhaps TRBD1 as D (5 bases). This CDR3 spans 14 amino acids. The V and J ends lost 4 bases and 0 bases respectively, with 10 bases between them. CDR1 SGHDT and CDR2 YYEEEE come from the germline V gene. In DNA, the CDR3 is TGTGCCAGCAGCACTCAGGGTGTGAACACTGAAGCTTTCTTT. Translating it yields CASSTQGVNTEAFF. Full variable domain (missing parts from reference TRBV5-6 and TRBJ1-1): DAGVTQSPTHLIKTRGQQVTLRCSPKSGHDTVSWYQQALGQGPQFIFQYYEEEERQRGNFPDRFSGHQFPNYSSELNVNALLLGDSALYLCASSTQGVNTEAFFGQGTRLTVV.

The CDR3 region has the DNA TGTGCCAGCAGTTTAGGGCGGAGGACAGGGGAAAATCAGCCCCAGCATTTT. This gives the protein CASSLGRRTGENQPQHF. The chain has TRBV12-3 or TRBV12-4 and TRBJ1-5, with 9 bases that match TRBD1. CDR3 length: 17 amino acids. The V gene end was trimmed by 1 base and the J gene end by 4 bases; junction bases not matched to a gene: 8.